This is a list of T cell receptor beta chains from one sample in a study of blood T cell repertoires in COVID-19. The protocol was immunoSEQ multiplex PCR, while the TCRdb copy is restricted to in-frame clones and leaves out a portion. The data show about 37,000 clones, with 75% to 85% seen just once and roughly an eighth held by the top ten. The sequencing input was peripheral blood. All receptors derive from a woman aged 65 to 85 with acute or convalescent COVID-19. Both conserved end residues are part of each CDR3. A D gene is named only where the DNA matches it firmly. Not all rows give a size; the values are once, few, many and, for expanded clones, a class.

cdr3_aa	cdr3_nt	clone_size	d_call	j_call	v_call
CSASSGLAQETQYF	TGCAGTGCTAGTAGCGGTTTGGCCCAAGAGACCCAGTACTTC	NA	NA	TRBJ2-5	TRBV20-1
CASSAGQGQSEQFF	TGTGCCAGTAGTGCGGGGCAGGGCCAGAGTGAGCAGTTCTTC	NA	NA	TRBJ2-1	TRBV19
CASSLAPPGLAAYSGANVLTF	TGTGCCAGCAGCTTAGCCCCTCCGGGACTAGCGGCCTACTCTGGGGCCAACGTCCTGACTTTC	NA	TRBD2	TRBJ2-6	TRBV7-2
CASSRAGARETQYF	TGTGCCAGCAGCCGAGCGGGAGCTCGAGAGACCCAGTACTTC	NA	TRBD2	TRBJ2-5	TRBV27
CASSSPGPSYEQYF	TGTGCCAGCAGTTCTCCCGGTCCCTCCTACGAGCAGTACTTC	NA	NA	TRBJ2-7	TRBV27
CASSKEFGLAGEETQYF	TGTGCCAGTAGTAAGGAGTTTGGGCTAGCGGGAGAAGAGACCCAGTACTTC	once	TRBD2	TRBJ2-5	TRBV19
CASSLVVTSGIFGEQYF	TGCGCCAGCAGCTTGGTCGTTACTAGCGGGATTTTTGGGGAGCAGTACTTC	NA	TRBD2	TRBJ2-7	TRBV5-1
CSASIGAGRALSYEQYF	TGCAGTGCTAGTATCGGAGCGGGCAGGGCCCTCTCCTACGAGCAGTACTTC	NA	NA	TRBJ2-7	TRBV20-1
CASSLGGQRYNEQFF	TGTGCCAGCAGCTTGGGGGGACAGCGATACAATGAGCAGTTCTTC	NA	TRBD1	TRBJ2-1	TRBV5-4
CASSLGSAIEQYF	TGTGCCAGCAGCTTAGGGAGCGCTATAGAGCAGTACTTC	NA	NA	TRBJ2-7	TRBV11-2
CASSEIVLAGANEQYF	TGTGCCAGCAGTGAAATCGTACTAGCGGGAGCCAACGAGCAGTACTTC	many	TRBD2	TRBJ2-7	TRBV6-1
CASSSHTSSYNEQFF	TGTGCCAGCAGTTCCCATACTAGTTCCTACAATGAGCAGTTCTTC	NA	NA	TRBJ2-1	TRBV27
CASPGLNTEAFF	TGTGCCAGCCCAGGGTTGAACACTGAAGCTTTCTTT	NA	NA	TRBJ1-1	TRBV25-1
CASRTGTENQPQHF	TGTGCCAGTAGAACCGGGACAGAGAATCAGCCCCAGCATTTT	NA	TRBD1	TRBJ1-5	TRBV19
CASSVGDRVYEQYF	TGTGCCAGCAGTGTCGGGGACAGGGTGTACGAGCAGTACTTC	NA	TRBD1	TRBJ2-7	TRBV2
CASSPIGGHQPQHF	TGCGCCAGCAGCCCGATCGGGGGGCATCAGCCCCAGCATTTT	NA	NA	TRBJ1-5	TRBV5-1
CASSQNSFYEQYF	TGTGCCAGCAGCCAGAACAGCTTCTACGAGCAGTACTTC	NA	NA	TRBJ2-7	TRBV3-1/TRBV3-2
CASSLQGNTEAFF	TGTGCCAGCAGCCTACAGGGAAACACTGAAGCTTTCTTT	NA	NA	TRBJ1-1	TRBV5-6
CASSPPRGQGGAEAFF	TGTGCCAGCAGCCCCCCCAGGGGACAGGGTGGGGCTGAAGCTTTCTTT	NA	TRBD1	TRBJ1-1	TRBV7-9
CAISGTGWGTNNEQFF	TGTGCCATCAGTGGGACGGGTTGGGGCACTAACAATGAGCAGTTCTTC	NA	NA	TRBJ2-1	TRBV10-3
CASSPWTSGGAAQYF	TGTGCCAGCAGCCCCTGGACTAGCGGGGGGGCCGCGCAGTATTTT	NA	TRBD2	TRBJ2-3	TRBV3-1/TRBV3-2
CASSLSRVSNQPQHF	TGTGCCAGCAGTTTGAGCAGGGTGAGCAATCAGCCCCAGCATTTT	NA	NA	TRBJ1-5	TRBV27
CASTRGSGELFF	TGTGCCAGCACTCGGGGGAGCGGGGAGCTGTTTTTT	NA	NA	TRBJ2-2	TRBV12-3/TRBV12-4
CASSPTANEKLFF	TGTGCCAGCAGTCCGACAGCTAATGAAAAACTGTTTTTT	NA	NA	TRBJ1-4	TRBV6-5
CASSEYTGEEQYF	TGTGCCAGCAGCGAATATACAGGGGAAGAGCAGTACTTC	NA	TRBD1	TRBJ2-7	TRBV11-3
CASRDISNQPQHF	TGTGCCAGCAGAGACATTAGCAATCAGCCCCAGCATTTT	NA	NA	TRBJ1-5	TRBV6-5
CASRSTGTGNTIYF	TGTGCCAGTAGATCCACCGGGACTGGAAACACCATATATTTT	NA	NA	TRBJ1-3	TRBV19
CASRNRGKWTDTQYF	TGTGCCAGCAGGAACAGGGGGAAGTGGACAGATACGCAGTATTTT	NA	TRBD1	TRBJ2-3	TRBV6-5
CASSSRQGVSYEQYF	TGTGCCAGCAGCTCTAGACAGGGGGTATCGTACGAGCAGTACTTC	NA	TRBD1	TRBJ2-7	TRBV11-2
CASSKENKQGASYGYTF	TGTGCCAGCAGCAAAGAAAACAAACAGGGGGCGAGCTATGGCTACACCTTC	NA	NA	TRBJ1-2	TRBV21-1
CSVEVNPGTQYF	TGCAGCGTTGAAGTGAATCCGGGGACCCAGTACTTC	NA	NA	TRBJ2-5	TRBV29-1
CAISEPSGGRGVYEQYF	TGTGCCATCAGTGAACCCTCGGGGGGACGGGGGGTTTACGAGCAGTACTTC	NA	TRBD2	TRBJ2-7	TRBV10-3
CATSGSGGDNEQFF	TGTGCCACCAGTGGCAGCGGGGGGGACAATGAGCAGTTCTTC	NA	TRBD2	TRBJ2-1	TRBV24-1
CASGASGLKGETQYF	TGTGCTAGTGGTGCAAGCGGGCTAAAAGGAGAGACCCAGTACTTC	NA	NA	TRBJ2-5	TRBV12-5
CASSWTSGTTDTQYF	TGCGCCAGCAGCTGGACTAGCGGGACGACAGATACGCAGTATTTT	NA	TRBD2	TRBJ2-3	TRBV5-1
CASSSMNTEAFF	TGTGCCAGCAGCAGTATGAACACTGAAGCTTTCTTT	NA	NA	TRBJ1-1	TRBV27
CASSIDINTGELFF	TGTGCCAGTAGTATAGACATCAACACCGGGGAGCTGTTTTTT	NA	NA	TRBJ2-2	TRBV19
CASSIDSKDVNEQFF	TGTGCCAGTAGTATAGATAGCAAAGATGTTAATGAGCAGTTCTTC	once	NA	TRBJ2-1	TRBV19
CASSIRTGGSDEKLFF	TGTGCCAGCAGCATAAGGACAGGGGGCTCGGATGAAAAACTGTTTTTT	NA	TRBD1	TRBJ1-4	TRBV7-9
CASSESGQNYGYTF	TGCGCCAGCAGTGAGTCGGGACAGAACTATGGCTACACCTTC	few	TRBD1	TRBJ1-2	TRBV10-1
CASSPGQGYGYTF	TGCGCCAGCAGCCCAGGACAGGGGTATGGCTACACCTTC	NA	TRBD1	TRBJ1-2	TRBV5-1
CASSDRQGPGGYTF	TGTGCCAGCAGCGACCGACAGGGCCCCGGCGGCTACACCTTC	NA	TRBD1	TRBJ1-2	TRBV6-6
CASSQERVAGDYPLEQFF	TGTGCCAGCAGCCAAGAGAGAGTAGCGGGAGACTACCCCCTTGAGCAGTTCTTC	NA	TRBD2	TRBJ2-1	TRBV3-1/TRBV3-2
CASSPSQETQYF	TGTGCCAGTAGTCCTTCCCAAGAGACCCAGTACTTC	NA	NA	TRBJ2-5	TRBV19
CAIRRQDQNYGYTF	TGTGCCATCAGGAGACAGGACCAAAACTATGGCTACACCTTC	NA	NA	TRBJ1-2	TRBV10-3
CASSQDRNHGYTF	TGTGCCAGCAGCCAAGACAGGAACCATGGCTACACCTTC	NA	NA	TRBJ1-2	TRBV3-1/TRBV3-2
CASSGTGRGNTQYF	TGTGCCAGCAGCGGGACAGGGAGGGGAAATACGCAGTATTTT	few	TRBD1	TRBJ2-3	TRBV13